A selection of T cell receptor beta chains follows, all from one sample in a study of T-cell reconstitution after alpha-beta-depleted transplantation in children. From the PCR reads, TCRdb called clonotypes with MiXCR, one entry per CDR3 protein. In the table there are 490,000 or so distinct CDR3 sequences, under 15% of which are singletons. The sequences come from PBMCs from the stem cell graft donor, collected from the stem cell graft. All receptors come from a human donor who donated a stem cell graft to a child with combined immunodeficiency. Each CDR3 is given with its conserved first and last residue. The D gene is left open where the match is weak. Where a row states a size, it is once, few, many or the class of an expanded clone; other rows omit it.

abundance	d_gene	v_gene	j_gene	CDR3aa	CDR3nt
many	TRBD2	TRBV7-9	TRBJ2-3	CASDSGGAIYTDTQYF	TGTGCCAGCGATAGCGGGGGGGCTATATACACAGATACGCAGTATTTT
many	TRBD1	TRBV5-6	TRBJ2-3	CASSLTGADTQYF	TGTGCCAGCAGTTTAACAGGGGCAGATACGCAGTATTTT
few	TRBD2	TRBV10-3	TRBJ2-7	CAISPLGLAGVYEQYF	TGTGCCATCAGCCCCCTGGGACTAGCGGGGGTCTACGAGCAGTACTTC
-	TRBD2	TRBV5-1	TRBJ2-7	CASSSLAGPTSYEQYF	TGCGCCAGCAGCTCCCTAGCGGGGCCTACATCCTACGAGCAGTACTTC
few	TRBD1	TRBV10-3	TRBJ2-3	CAISDSRDSRIRGTQYF	TGTGCCATCAGTGACTCCCGGGACAGCCGGATAAGGGGGACGCAGTATTTT
many	-	TRBV12-3/TRBV12-4	TRBJ1-3	CASSFSGNTIYF	TGTGCCAGCAGTTTTTCTGGAAACACCATATATTTT
many	TRBD1	TRBV7-2	TRBJ1-4	CASSPPGQGEEKLFF	TGTGCCAGCAGCCCGCCGGGACAGGGAGAAGAAAAACTGTTTTTT
-	TRBD1	TRBV7-9	TRBJ2-2	CASSPRTGSNTGELFF	TGTGCCAGCAGCCCCCGGACAGGGTCGAACACCGGGGAGCTGTTTTTT
-	-	TRBV10-3	TRBJ1-3	CAISGDQAGGNTIYF	TGTGCCATCAGTGGGGACCAGGCTGGAGGAAACACCATATATTTT
many	-	TRBV9	TRBJ2-1	CASSVGPLNNEQFF	TGTGCCAGCAGCGTAGGTCCCCTAAACAATGAGCAGTTCTTC
few	-	TRBV12-3/TRBV12-4	TRBJ1-1	CASSRGYPGTEAFF	TGTGCCAGCAGTCGTGGATACCCGGGGACTGAAGCTTTCTTT
many	-	TRBV4-3	TRBJ2-2	CASSHYKDTGELFF	TGCGCCAGCAGCCATTATAAGGACACCGGGGAGCTGTTTTTT
-	-	TRBV10-3	TRBJ1-6	CAISESVLGTPHSPLHF	TGTGCCATCAGTGAGTCGGTGCTGGGGACCCCTCATTCACCCCTCCACTTT
-	-	TRBV3-1	TRBJ2-3	CASSRPRGDTQYF	TGTGCCAGCAGCCGACCTAGGGGGGATACGCAGTATTTT
-	-	TRBV4-3	TRBJ2-3	CASSQVGYLGLIGERDTQYF	TGCGCCAGCAGCCAAGTCGGGTATCTTGGGTTAATCGGTGAGCGGGATACGCAGTATTTT
-	TRBD1	TRBV5-1	TRBJ2-1	CASSGGTGGDEQFF	TGCGCCAGCAGCGGTGGGACAGGGGGTGATGAGCAGTTCTTC